The 20 T cell receptor beta chains in this list originate from one sample, sequenced in a study of blood T cell repertoires in COVID-19. Measured with immunoSEQ multiplex PCR; TCRdb has only the in-frame clones, and not every one. The data contain 70,000 or so clones, around nine tenths of them singletons. Sample: peripheral blood. These receptors came from a human donor in a cohort sampled during active COVID-19.

The chain joins TRBV2 to TRBJ1-2, with 10 bases fitting TRBD1. Germline V gives CDR1 SNHLY, CDR2 FYNNEI. CDR3 length equals 15 residues. The V and J ends lost 4 bases and 2 bases, in that order; junction bases with no gene match: 4. The CDR3 is CASSVGDRGNYGYTF. Here the CDR3 DNA reads TGTGCCAGCAGTGTCGGGGACAGGGGAAACTATGGCTACACCTTC.

The chain uses TRBV11-2 and TRBJ1-4; D is perhaps TRBD1 (5 bases). V dropped 5 bases and J dropped 8 bases, with 27 bases sitting between them. Per germline, CDR1 SGHAT and CDR2 FQNNGV. This CDR3 is 18 amino acids long. CDR3 region: CASSPAAFWASEGEKLFF. CDR3 coding DNA: TGTGCCAGCAGCCCCGCTGCTTTTTGGGCCTCGGAGGGGGAAAAACTGTTTTTT.

The sample holds a few counts of this clone. This chain joins TRBV3-1 (or the pseudogene TRBV3-2) and TRBJ2-7; 9 nucleotides agree with TRBD2. The length of the CDR3 is 15 residues. Germline V gene data show CDR1 as LGHDT and CDR2 as YNNKEL (reference sequence). With V trimmed by 1 base and J by 4 bases, 5 bases remained unmatched. The CDR3 spells CASSQVGTSRYEQYF. The DNA for the CDR3 is TGTGCCAGCAGCCAAGTGGGGACTAGCAGGTACGAGCAGTACTTC.

J is TRBJ2-7 and V is TRBV28, with D possibly being TRBD1 (5 bases). Trimming took off 5 bases at V and 2 bases at J, with 19 bases between the two ends. Germline V gene data show CDR1 as MDHEN and CDR2 as SYDVKM. This CDR3 region has 16 residues. The CDR3 here is CASSPYPRQGTYEQYF. The CDR3 bases are TGTGCCAGCAGTCCCTACCCCCGCCAGGGCACCTACGAGCAGTACTTC.

The chain joins TRBV9 to TRBJ1-1, with D tentatively TRBD1 (5 bases). The germline V gene encodes CDR1 SGDLS and CDR2 YYNGEE. V lost 2 bases to trimming and J lost 1 base, with 15 bases between them. CDR3 length: 16 residues. DNA of the CDR3: TGTGCCAGCAGCGTCCCCTCGACAGATGCGAACACTGAAGCTTTCTTT. Protein sequence: CASSVPSTDANTEAFF.

Here the CDR3 DNA reads TGTGCCAGCAGCTCCTCTACAGGGGGCTGGGGGAGGGACACTGAAGCTTTCTTT. This translates into CASSSSTGGWGRDTEAFF. The rearrangement uses TRBV11-2 and TRBJ1-1, with 9 positions matching TRBD1. This CDR3 is built from 18 residues. V shed 4 bases and J 3 bases; nucleotides not matched to a gene: 15. In germline, CDR1 is SGHAT, CDR2 FQNNGV.

J is TRBJ1-1 and V is TRBV12-3 or TRBV12-4; D gene unclear. V shed 2 bases and J shed 5 bases, with 9 bases lying between them. This CDR3 spans 13 amino acids. The CDR3 DNA reads as TGTGCCAGCAGTTTAAAGGCGGGGACTGAAGCTTTCTTT. Protein sequence: CASSLKAGTEAFF.

The chain is built from TRBV15 and TRBJ2-7; D not resolved. The CDR3 runs 15 residues. Germline-derived CDR1 and CDR2 are LNHNV and YYDKDF (reference sequence). V was clipped by 5 bases and J by 1 base, with 15 bases between them. The chain's CDR3 is CATSLPGSRSYEQYF. The DNA of the CDR3 is TGTGCCACCAGCCTCCCCGGGTCACGATCCTACGAGCAGTACTTC.

V usage is TRBV4-1 and J usage is TRBJ1-1; the D is unclear. Germline V CDR1 and CDR2: MGHRA, YSYEKL. This CDR3 has 15 residues. Trimming pared 4 bases from V and 4 bases from J, leaving 16 bases between. CDR3 in amino acids: CASSPRHSLSTEAFF. The CDR3 DNA sequence: TGCGCCAGCAGCCCACGGCACAGTTTGAGCACTGAAGCTTTCTTT.

The chain couples TRBV29-1 to TRBJ2-1; 7 nucleotides agree with TRBD1. V lost 4 bases and J lost 6; bases outside the gene matches: 3. The CDR3 contains 12 residues. The V gene's germline CDR1 is SQVTM and CDR2 ANQGSEA. This CDR3 is CSVGRQGNEQFF. The CDR3 bases are TGCAGCGTTGGACGACAGGGCAATGAGCAGTTCTTC.

V gene TRBV7-9 combines with J gene TRBJ2-7; D gene unclear. The CDR3 is 13 residues long. Per the germline V gene, CDR1 is SEHNR and CDR2 is FQNEAQ (reference sequence). V was pared by 1 base and J by 1 base, with 5 bases between. CDR3 in amino acids: CASSLEQSYEQYF. As DNA, the CDR3 is TGTGCCAGCAGCTTAGAACAGTCCTACGAGCAGTACTTC.

CDR3 bases: TGTGCCAGCAGCCCGGGACAGCAAGAGACCCAGTACTTC. Amino acid sequence: CASSPGQQETQYF. This chain links TRBV11-3 with TRBJ2-5; TRBD1 aligns across 7 bases. CDR1 and CDR2 (germline): SGHNT, YENEEA. With V trimmed by 5 bases and J by 2 bases, 2 bases remained unmatched. The length of the CDR3 is 13 residues.

J is TRBJ1-2 and V is TRBV14, with D hard to call. Trimming removed 2 bases at V and 4 bases at J, with 14 bases between. The CDR3 consists of 15 residues. Germline CDR1 SGHDN, CDR2 FVKESK. In DNA form, the CDR3 reads TGTGCCAGCAGCCAAAAGGGAGTACAGATCTATGGCTACACCTTC. It specifies CASSQKGVQIYGYTF.

This chain connects TRBV7-9 to TRBJ1-3; maybe TRBD1 (5 bases). Trimming shortened V by 4 bases and J by 5 bases, and 15 bases separated the two germline ends. The CDR3 length is 15 residues. Germline values: CDR1 SEHNR, CDR2 FQNEAQ (reference sequence). In nucleotides, the CDR3 is TGTGCCAGCAGCTCCGGTAAGGGGCTTCGAAACACCATATATTTT. Protein sequence: CASSSGKGLRNTIYF.

The chain combines TRBV6-1 with TRBJ1-2, with 8 nucleotides matching TRBD1. The V and J ends lost 2 bases and 5 bases, in that order; junction bases with no gene match: 13. This CDR3 spans 17 amino acids. CDR1 MNHNS and CDR2 SASEGT come from the germline V gene. DNA for the CDR3: TGTGCCAGCAGTGAAAGCCCTACAGGGGGAGAGAGGTATGGCTACACCTTC. Its protein product is CASSESPTGGERYGYTF.

This chain joins TRBV11-3 and TRBJ2-2; maybe TRBD2 (6 bases). CDR3 size: 16 residues. Trimming stripped 1 base from V and 0 bases from J, with 9 bases between. The germline V gene encodes CDR1 SGHNT and CDR2 YENEEA. The CDR3 loop reads CASSLGRGSNTGELFF. CDR3 nucleotides: TGTGCCAGCAGCTTAGGACGGGGGTCGAACACCGGGGAGCTGTTTTTT. Filled out from reference TRBV11-3 and TRBJ2-2, the complete variable domain reads EAGVVQSPRYKIIEKKQPVAFWCNPISGHNTLYWYLQNLGQGPELLIRYENEEAVDDSQLPKDRFSAERLKGVDSTLKIQPAELGDSAVYLCASSLGRGSNTGELFFGEGSRLTVL.

In this sample, this clone turned up once. This chain uses TRBV7-3 with TRBJ2-7; 11 bases fit TRBD2. Losses at the gene ends were 5 bases for V and 0 bases for J; bases not matched to a gene: 9. Germline V gives CDR1 SGHTA, CDR2 FQGTGA. The CDR3 extends over 17 amino acids. This CDR3 reads CASSPLPGTSGSYEQYF. In DNA form, the CDR3 reads TGTGCCAGCAGCCCCCTTCCTGGGACTAGCGGCTCCTACGAGCAGTACTTC. Filled out from reference TRBV7-3 and TRBJ2-7, the complete variable domain reads GAGVSQTPSNKVTEKGKYVELRCDPISGHTALYWYRQSLGQGPEFLIYFQGTGAADDSGLPNDRFFAVRPEGSVSTLKIQRTERGDSAVYLCASSPLPGTSGSYEQYFGPGTRLTVT.

This clone was counted between two and nine times. The rearrangement joins TRBV13 to TRBJ2-7, with 11 bases that match TRBD1. The length of the CDR3 is 15 residues. The V and J ends lost 5 bases and 4 bases, in that order; junction bases with no gene match: 7. The V gene's germline CDR1 is PRHDT and CDR2 FYEKMQ (reference sequence). As DNA, the CDR3 is TGTGCCAGCAGCATTGGGGGGACAGGGGGTTACGAGCAGTACTTC. Translation: CASSIGGTGGYEQYF.

This chain links TRBV7-8 with TRBJ1-5; D is unresolved. V lost 3 bases to trimming and J lost 9 bases, with 18 bases between them. The CDR3 loop spans 15 amino acids. CDR1 is SGHVS, CDR2 FQNEAQ, per germline. DNA of the CDR3: TGTGCCAGCAGCTTGGGCGATATCCTTGATCGGCCCCAGCATTTT. Residues: CASSLGDILDRPQHF. Combining the CDR3 with reference TRBV7-8 and TRBJ1-5 gives the whole variable domain GAGVSQSPRYKVAKRGQDVALRCDPISGHVSLFWYQQALGQGPEFLTYFQNEAQLDKSGLPSDRFFAERPEGSVSTLKIQRTQQEDSAVYLCASSLGDILDRPQHFGDGTRLSIL.

The chain joins TRBV30 to TRBJ1-6; D might be TRBD1 (6 bases). This CDR3 has 14 residues. V lost 4 bases and J 18 bases, leaving 25 bases between the germline ends. Looked up from germline, CDR1 is GTSNPN and CDR2 is SVGIG (reference sequence). The CDR3 DNA follows: TGTGCCTGGACTCCCGACAGGTCATCCCTGGGTCCCCACTTT. The encoded protein is CAWTPDRSSLGPHF.